This TCR beta chain appears in the sequencing data of a study of blood T cell repertoires in COVID-19. Study-wide context: The United States, Italy and Spain were the sources of the acute and convalescent COVID-19 samples. In each case, the material was cDNA or gDNA derived from T cells, B-cell-depleted T cells, or PBMCs.

Study processing details: Estimation of nucleated cell counts was performed using reference gene primer amplification. The method was immunoSEQ multiplex PCR; TCRdb's version includes in-frame clones alone and lacks a portion of them. Clonal size and the V and J genes are those of that table, whereas D and trimming came from the DNA. The sample lists about 100,000 clones, 84% occurring once. This clone appeared a few times. Sequencing was carried out using peripheral blood. The TCR sequence derives from a man in his 60s with acute or convalescent COVID-19.

The CDR3 spells CASSSSHRGYHEQYF. The CDR3 coding sequence is TGTGCCAGCAGCTCCAGCCACAGGGGTTACCACGAGCAGTACTTC. The chain has TRBV5-6 and TRBJ2-7; 7 bases map to TRBD1. The V gene end was trimmed by 3 bases and the J gene end by 5 bases; junction bases not matched to a gene: 11. Germline CDR1 SGHDT, CDR2 YYEEEE. This CDR3 has 15 amino acids.